The 25 T cell receptor beta chains below come from one sample, sequenced in a study of cytomegalovirus exposure and HLA in healthy donors. Use of 60 Vbeta and 13 Jbeta primers characterized the PCR. This table comes from immunoSEQ multiplex PCR, and its TCRdb copy is limited to in-frame clones, with some not included. The ten most abundant clones cover 3.6% of a sample with 55,000 to 65,000 clones. The sample was PBMCs. These receptor sequences come from a woman between 18 and 30 years old in good health and CMV-seronegative.

This rearrangement joins TRBV25-1 to TRBJ2-7, with D perhaps TRBD2 (5 bases). The CDR3 contains 15 residues. Between the trimmed V and J ends, which lost 2 bases and 5 bases, there was a span of 16 bases. Germline loops: CDR1 MGHDK, CDR2 SYGVNS. The CDR3 nucleotides are TGTGCCAGCAGTGAAGACTACTCCACCGGTCACGAGCAGTACTTC. It codes for CASSEDYSTGHEQYF.

The rearrangement joins TRBV25-1 to TRBJ2-5; D remains ambiguous. Germline CDR1 and CDR2: MGHDK and SYGVNS. V was cut by 6 bases and J by 5 bases, with 7 bases left in between. CDR3 length equals 11 residues. CDR3 sequence: CASSPSETQYF. CDR3 sequence (DNA): TGTGCCAGCAGCCCCTCGGAGACCCAGTACTTC. Using reference TRBV25-1 and TRBJ2-5 for the parts outside the CDR3, the full variable domain is EADIYQTPRYLVIGTGKKITLECSQTMGHDKMYWYQQDPGMELHLIHYSYGVNSTEKGDLSSESTVSRIRTEHFPLTLESARPSHTSQYLCASSPSETQYFGPGTRLLVL.

This chain joins TRBV4-1 and TRBJ2-7, with 8 bases lining up with TRBD2. J was trimmed by 2 bases and V by 1 base; bases with no gene match: 13. Germline lookup yields CDR1 MGHRA and CDR2 YSYEKL. There are 18 residues in the CDR3. The CDR3 coding sequence is TGCGCCAGCAGCCAAGTGGGCAGCCGTCGCGGGGGGACCTACGAGCAGTACTTC. This codes for CASSQVGSRRGGTYEQYF.

With respect to this clone: Other DNA sequences of this sample code for an identical CDR3. The V and J genes are TRBV7-9 and TRBJ2-5; D is perhaps TRBD2 (5 bases). CDR1 and CDR2 (germline): SEHNR, FQNEAQ (reference sequence). Trimming removed 5 bases from V and 5 bases from J, with 6 bases in between. This CDR3 is built from 11 residues. Here the CDR3 reads CASSPGETQYF. The CDR3 DNA sequence: TGTGCCAGCAGCCCGGGGGAGACCCAGTACTTC.

This sequence joins TRBV7-9 and TRBJ1-5; D is undetermined. The CDR3 consists of 14 residues. Trimming took off 5 bases at V and 0 bases at J, with 8 bases between the two ends. CDR1 SEHNR and CDR2 FQNEAQ come from the germline V gene (reference sequence). The chain's CDR3 is CASSPSVSNQPQHF. CDR3 DNA sequence: TGTGCCAGCAGCCCAAGCGTTAGCAATCAGCCCCAGCATTTT.

The rearrangement joins TRBV2 to TRBJ2-1, with D unclear. The CDR3 runs to 11 residues. CDR1 is SNHLY, CDR2 FYNNEI, per germline. Trimming took off 5 bases at V and 8 bases at J, with 7 bases between the two ends. CDR3 DNA sequence: TGTGCCAGCAGTAGACTGCATGAGCAGTTCTTC. Its protein product is CASSRLHEQFF.

Judged by frequency, this clone is medium-sized. J is TRBJ2-1 and V is TRBV28, with 7 bases fitting TRBD1. Germline CDR1 and CDR2: MDHEN and SYDVKM. There are 14 residues in the CDR3. J gave up 3 bases and V 4 bases, and 3 bases lay outside the gene matches. This CDR3 is CASSSRQGYNEQFF. The CDR3 DNA sequence: TGTGCCAGCAGTTCGAGACAGGGCTACAATGAGCAGTTCTTC.

This chain uses TRBV27 with TRBJ1-6; D is perhaps TRBD1 (5 bases). Germline-derived CDR1 and CDR2 are MNHEY and SMNVEV (reference sequence). The CDR3 is 13 residues long. The V gene lost 6 bases and the J gene lost 9 bases, with 12 bases spanning the gap. CDR3 sequence: CASRGGEGSPLHF. CDR3 DNA sequence: TGTGCCAGCAGGGGGGGGGAGGGTTCACCCCTCCACTTT.

The chain joins TRBV5-1 to TRBJ1-1; maybe TRBD1 (6 bases). The CDR3 spans 18 residues. CDR1 and CDR2 from the germline V gene are SGHRS and YFSETQ. V lost 1 base and J 4 bases, leaving 23 bases between the germline ends. The CDR3 nucleotides are TGCGCCAGCAGCTTGCTCACCGGGACATCCCTCCAGGGCACTGAAGCTTTCTTT. The encoded protein is CASSLLTGTSLQGTEAFF.

The chain combines TRBV9 with TRBJ1-2, with 8 bases lining up with TRBD1. This CDR3 comprises 16 residues. With V trimmed by 0 bases and J by 7 bases, 11 bases remained unmatched. From germline, CDR1 is SGDLS and CDR2 YYNGEE. DNA for the CDR3: TGTGCCAGCAGCGTAGTGGAGACAGGGGTGAACGGTGGCTACACCTTC. This translates into CASSVVETGVNGGYTF.

This chain uses TRBV2 with TRBJ1-5; D is unresolved. Germline V CDR1 and CDR2: SNHLY, FYNNEI. V lost 7 bases to trimming and J lost 11 bases, with 21 bases between them. The CDR3 extends over 14 amino acids. The DNA of the CDR3 is TGTGCCAGCATGGCCGGGAGCGTAACTTTGGCCCAGCATTTT. As protein: CASMAGSVTLAQHF.

This chain connects TRBV5-4 to TRBJ2-7; D gene ambiguous. The germline CDR1 and CDR2 sequences are SGHNT and YYREEE (reference sequence). There are 15 residues in the CDR3. V was clipped by 2 bases and J by 0 bases, with 12 bases between them. Written as DNA, the CDR3 is TGTGCCAGCAGCTTTGACATACTGAGCTCCTACGAGCAGTACTTC. Amino acids: CASSFDILSSYEQYF.

The chain carries TRBV6-1 and TRBJ2-5; the match to TRBD1 covers 9 bases. The J call is in doubt because the DNA end fits TRBJ2-7 better. From germline, CDR1 is MNHNS and CDR2 SASEGT. The CDR3 spans 13 residues. The CDR3 DNA is TGTGCCAGCACCGTCACAGGGGGCCACGAGCAGTACTTC. This translates into CASTVTGGHEQYF.

This sequence joins TRBV28 and TRBJ2-1, with D possibly matching TRBD2 (5 bases). Germline loops: CDR1 MDHEN, CDR2 SYDVKM. V lost 3 bases and J 0 bases, leaving 6 bases between the germline ends. This CDR3 spans 14 amino acids. CDR3 sequence: CASSLGSSYNEQFF. The CDR3, as DNA: TGTGCCAGCAGTTTGGGGAGCTCCTACAATGAGCAGTTCTTC.

The chain links TRBV19 to TRBJ1-2; TRBD1 matches 8 bases. The CDR3 consists of 12 residues. After removal of 7 bases from V and 6 bases from J, the junction contained 4 bases not matched to a gene. CDR1 LNHDA and CDR2 SQIVND come from the germline V gene (reference sequence). CDR3 sequence (DNA): TGTGCCAGTAAGCAGGGGGCGCATGGCTACACCTTC. It encodes CASKQGAHGYTF.

The chain links TRBV4-2 to TRBJ2-5; 16 bases line up with TRBD2. This CDR3 has 19 residues. V lost 4 bases and J lost 5; bases outside the gene matches: 13. Germline V gene data show CDR1 as LGHNA and CDR2 as YNFKEQ. The CDR3 spells CASSPTGLAGGIVAETQYF. CDR3 bases: TGTGCCAGCAGCCCGACGGGACTAGCGGGGGGGATCGTTGCCGAGACCCAGTACTTC.

The genes are TRBV29-1 and TRBJ1-1, with 7 bases lining up with TRBD1. The CDR3 is 18 residues long. V shed 7 bases and J 5 bases; nucleotides not matched to a gene: 25. Germline V gene lookup returns CDR1 SQVTM and CDR2 ANQGSEA. This chain's CDR3 is CSARRGTSAMAGGTEAFF. The DNA for the CDR3 is TGCAGCGCCCGGAGGGGGACTTCTGCTATGGCAGGGGGGACTGAAGCTTTCTTT. Looking up the rest from reference TRBV29-1 and TRBJ1-1 gives the full variable domain: SAVISQKPSRDICQRGTSLTIQCQVDSQVTMMFWYRQQPGQSLTLIATANQGSEATYESGFVIDKFPISRPNLTFSTLTVSNMSPEDSSIYLCSARRGTSAMAGGTEAFFGQGTRLTVV.

The chain uses TRBV19 and TRBJ2-6, with a tentative D call TRBD2 (5 bases). CDR3 length: 15 amino acids. The germline V gene has CDR1 LNHDA and CDR2 SQIVND (reference sequence). V gave up 3 bases and J gave up 1 base, with 7 bases separating them. CDR3: CASSIGGSGANVLTF. The CDR3 DNA sequence: TGTGCCAGTAGTATCGGAGGATCTGGGGCCAACGTCCTGACTTTC.

The V gene is TRBV5-4, the J gene TRBJ2-1; 10 bases agree with TRBD2. Trimming removed 6 bases from V and 8 bases from J; junction bases left unmatched: 2. This CDR3 region has 12 residues. CDR1 and CDR2 from the germline V gene are SGHNT and YYREEE (reference sequence). This CDR3 reads CASTTSGYEQFF. The CDR3 DNA reads as TGTGCCAGCACGACTAGCGGGTATGAGCAGTTCTTC.

This chain joins TRBV18 and TRBJ1-1, with TRBD1 as a possible D gene (5 bases). Germline values: CDR1 KGHSH, CDR2 LQKENI. V lost 3 bases and J 5 bases, leaving 16 bases between the germline ends. The CDR3 loop spans 15 amino acids. CDR3 sequence reads: CASSPNRGGGTEAFF. The CDR3 bases are TGTGCCAGCTCACCGAACCGGGGGGGTGGTACTGAAGCTTTCTTT.

This chain links TRBV7-8 with TRBJ2-1, with D perhaps matching TRBD1 (5 bases). The germline V gene has CDR1 SGHVS and CDR2 FQNEAQ. Deletions cut 5 bases from V and 6 bases from J, with 14 bases between. The CDR3 spans 14 residues. Here the CDR3 reads CASSPDWTSNEQFF. The CDR3 nucleotides are TGTGCCAGCAGCCCCGACTGGACAAGCAATGAGCAGTTCTTC.

The V gene is TRBV18, the J gene TRBJ2-2, with 9 bases that match TRBD1. V shed 3 bases, J shed 5 bases, and the junction held 7 bases outside the gene matches. Germline CDR1 reads KGHSH; CDR2 reads LQKENI. This CDR3 comprises 16 residues. CDR3 residues: CASSPSTGGWTGELFF. The CDR3 DNA sequence: TGTGCCAGCTCACCCTCGACAGGGGGTTGGACCGGGGAGCTGTTTTTT. Variable domain in full (rest from reference TRBV18 and TRBJ2-2): NAGVMQNPRHLVRRRGQEARLRCSPMKGHSHVYWYRQLPEEGLKFMVYLQKENIIDESGMPKERFSAEFPKEGPSILRIQQVVRGDSAAYFCASSPSTGGWTGELFFGEGSRLTVL.

This chain connects TRBV9 to TRBJ2-7; 8 bases map to TRBD1. This CDR3 contains 15 residues. The germline V gene encodes CDR1 SGDLS and CDR2 YYNGEE. Trimming removed 2 bases from V and 2 bases from J; junction bases left unmatched: 6. CDR3 coding DNA: TGTGCCAGCAGCGTTTCCGGGACAGGTACCTACGAGCAGTACTTC. It specifies CASSVSGTGTYEQYF.

The V gene is TRBV18, the J gene TRBJ1-1, with D maybe TRBD1 (6 bases). Germline CDR1 and CDR2: KGHSH and LQKENI. This CDR3 region has 13 residues. The ends were cut back, 3 bases at V and 3 bases at J, with 8 bases in the middle. CDR3 nucleotides: TGTGCCAGCTCACCCAAGGGGGACACTGAAGCTTTCTTT. It codes for CASSPKGDTEAFF.

V usage is TRBV30 and J usage is TRBJ1-5; 11 bases align to TRBD1. Looked up from germline, CDR1 is GTSNPN and CDR2 is SVGIG (reference sequence). The CDR3 is 14 residues long. Trimming removed 8 bases from V and 2 bases from J; junction bases left unmatched: 5. CDR3 bases: TGTGCCGCGGACAGGGGGCCTGGCAATCAGCCCCAGCATTTT. This encodes CAADRGPGNQPQHF.